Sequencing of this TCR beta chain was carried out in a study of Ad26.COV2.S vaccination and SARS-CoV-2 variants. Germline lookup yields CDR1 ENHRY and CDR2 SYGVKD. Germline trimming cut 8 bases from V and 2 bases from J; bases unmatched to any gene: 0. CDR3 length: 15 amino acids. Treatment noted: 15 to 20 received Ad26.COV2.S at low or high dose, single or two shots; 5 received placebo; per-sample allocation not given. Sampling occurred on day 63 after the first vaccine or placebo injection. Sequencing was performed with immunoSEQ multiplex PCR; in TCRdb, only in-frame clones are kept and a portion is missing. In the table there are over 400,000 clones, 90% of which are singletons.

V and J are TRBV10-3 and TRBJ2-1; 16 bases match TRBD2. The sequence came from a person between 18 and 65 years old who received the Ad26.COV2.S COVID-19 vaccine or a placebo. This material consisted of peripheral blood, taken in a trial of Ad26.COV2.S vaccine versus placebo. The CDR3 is CAIGTSGRAYNEQFF. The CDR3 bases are TGTGCCATCGGGACTAGCGGGAGGGCCTACAATGAGCAGTTCTTC.